The entry below gives a single T cell receptor (beta chain) sequence along with its context. Germline CDR1 SGHTA, CDR2 FQGNSA. The CDR3 spans 16 residues. The sample is drawn from a study of monozygotic twins with inflammatory bowel disease. TCRdb reanalyzed the 5' RACE reads, giving one entry per CDR3 protein sequence and no DNA. This sample contains more than 300,000 distinct CDR3 sequences. The receptor's source is a human donor with ulcerative colitis or Crohn's disease, or a healthy co-twin of an affected twin (not recorded which). This chain connects TRBV7-2 to TRBJ1-6; checking the TCRdb D call of TRBD1 is not possible without DNA. Material for sequencing was blood. CDR3 in amino acids: CASSSQGSGVNSPLHF.